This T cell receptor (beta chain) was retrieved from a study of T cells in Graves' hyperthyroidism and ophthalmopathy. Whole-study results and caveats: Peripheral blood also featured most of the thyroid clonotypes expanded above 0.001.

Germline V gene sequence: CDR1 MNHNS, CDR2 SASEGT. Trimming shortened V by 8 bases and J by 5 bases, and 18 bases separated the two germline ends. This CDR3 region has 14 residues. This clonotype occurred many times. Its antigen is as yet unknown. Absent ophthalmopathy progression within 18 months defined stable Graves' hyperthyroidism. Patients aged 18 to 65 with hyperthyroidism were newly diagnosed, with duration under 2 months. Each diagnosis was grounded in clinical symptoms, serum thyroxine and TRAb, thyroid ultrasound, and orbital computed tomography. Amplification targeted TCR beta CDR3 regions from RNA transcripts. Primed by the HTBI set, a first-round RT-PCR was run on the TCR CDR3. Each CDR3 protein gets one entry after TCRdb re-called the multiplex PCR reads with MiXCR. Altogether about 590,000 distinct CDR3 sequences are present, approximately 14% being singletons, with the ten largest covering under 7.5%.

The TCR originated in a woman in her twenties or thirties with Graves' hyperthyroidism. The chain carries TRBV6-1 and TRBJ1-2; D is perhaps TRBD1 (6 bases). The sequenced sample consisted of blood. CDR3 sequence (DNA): TGTGCCAGCTATGAGGACAGACGGCTTTATGGCTACACCTTC. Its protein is CASYEDRRLYGYTF.